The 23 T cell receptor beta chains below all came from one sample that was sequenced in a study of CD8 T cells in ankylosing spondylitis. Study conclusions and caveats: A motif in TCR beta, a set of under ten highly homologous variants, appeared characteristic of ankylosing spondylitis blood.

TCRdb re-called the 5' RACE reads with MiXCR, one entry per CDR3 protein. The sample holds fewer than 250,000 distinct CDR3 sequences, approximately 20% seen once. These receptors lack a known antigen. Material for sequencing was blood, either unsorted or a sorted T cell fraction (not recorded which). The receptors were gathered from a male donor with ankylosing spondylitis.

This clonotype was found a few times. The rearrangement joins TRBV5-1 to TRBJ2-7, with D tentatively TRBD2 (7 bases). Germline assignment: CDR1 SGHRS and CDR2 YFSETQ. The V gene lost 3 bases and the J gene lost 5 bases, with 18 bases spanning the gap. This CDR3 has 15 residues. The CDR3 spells CASSWTATGGHEQYF. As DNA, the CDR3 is TGCGCCAGCAGCTGGACAGCAACCGGGGGGCACGAGCAGTACTTC. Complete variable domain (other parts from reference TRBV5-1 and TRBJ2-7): KAGVTQTPRYLIKTRGQQVTLSCSPISGHRSVSWYQQTPGQGLQFLFEYFSETQRNKGNFPGRFSGRQFSNSRSEMNVSTLELGDSALYLCASSWTATGGHEQYFGPGTRLTVT.

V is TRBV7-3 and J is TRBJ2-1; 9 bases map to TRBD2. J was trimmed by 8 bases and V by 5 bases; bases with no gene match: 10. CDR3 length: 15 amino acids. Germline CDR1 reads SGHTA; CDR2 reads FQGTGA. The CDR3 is CASSPGTSSLDEQFF. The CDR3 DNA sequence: TGTGCCAGCAGCCCCGGGACTAGCAGTCTCGATGAGCAGTTCTTC.

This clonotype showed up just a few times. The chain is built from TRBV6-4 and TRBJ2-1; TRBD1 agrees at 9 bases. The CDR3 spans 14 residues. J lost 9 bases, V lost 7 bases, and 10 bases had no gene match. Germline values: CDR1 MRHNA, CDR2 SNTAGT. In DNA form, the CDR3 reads TGTGCCAGCACGCCGGGACAGGGAGTAAGTGAGCAGTTCTTC. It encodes CASTPGQGVSEQFF.

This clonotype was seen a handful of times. CDR3 sequence: CASSFRDSPWGTQYF. CDR3 bases: TGTGCCAGCAGTTTTCGGGACTCTCCGTGGGGGACCCAGTACTTC. The chain recombines TRBV28 with TRBJ2-5, with D perhaps matching TRBD2 (6 bases). V shed 3 bases and J shed 7 bases, with 18 bases lying between them. The length of the CDR3 is 15 residues. CDR1 and CDR2 from the germline V gene are MDHEN and SYDVKM.

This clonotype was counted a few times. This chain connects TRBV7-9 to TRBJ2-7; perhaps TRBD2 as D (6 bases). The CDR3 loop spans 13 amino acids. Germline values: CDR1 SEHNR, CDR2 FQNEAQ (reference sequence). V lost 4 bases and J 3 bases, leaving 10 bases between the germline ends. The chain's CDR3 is CASSYGGGYEQYF. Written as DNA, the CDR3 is TGTGCCAGCAGCTACGGGGGAGGCTACGAGCAGTACTTC.

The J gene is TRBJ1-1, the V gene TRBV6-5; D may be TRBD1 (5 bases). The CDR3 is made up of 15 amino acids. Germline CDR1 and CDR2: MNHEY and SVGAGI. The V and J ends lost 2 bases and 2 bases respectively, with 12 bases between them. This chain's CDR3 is CASSYVLGGNTEAFF. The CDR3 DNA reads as TGTGCCAGCAGTTACGTGTTGGGGGGAAACACTGAAGCTTTCTTT.

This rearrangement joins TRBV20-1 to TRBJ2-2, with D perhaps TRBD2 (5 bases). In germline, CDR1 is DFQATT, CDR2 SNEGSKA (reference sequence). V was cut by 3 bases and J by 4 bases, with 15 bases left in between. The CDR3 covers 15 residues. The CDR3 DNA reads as TGCAGTGCTAGCAGACGGGTAGGGAGCACCGGGGAGCTGTTTTTT. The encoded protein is CSASRRVGSTGELFF.

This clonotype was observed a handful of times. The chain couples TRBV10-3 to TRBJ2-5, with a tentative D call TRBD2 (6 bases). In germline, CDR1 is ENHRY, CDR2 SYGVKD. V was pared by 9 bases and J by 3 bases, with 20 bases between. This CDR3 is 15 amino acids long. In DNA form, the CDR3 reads TGTGCCATTCCGGGACCAATCGGAGGGGAAGAGACCCAGTACTTC. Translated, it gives CAIPGPIGGEETQYF.

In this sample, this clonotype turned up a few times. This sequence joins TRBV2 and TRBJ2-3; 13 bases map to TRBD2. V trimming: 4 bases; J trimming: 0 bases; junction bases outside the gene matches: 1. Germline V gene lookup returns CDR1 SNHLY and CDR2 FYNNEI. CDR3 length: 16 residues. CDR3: CASSGLAGGSTDTQYF. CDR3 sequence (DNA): TGTGCCAGCAGTGGACTAGCGGGGGGTAGCACAGATACGCAGTATTTT.

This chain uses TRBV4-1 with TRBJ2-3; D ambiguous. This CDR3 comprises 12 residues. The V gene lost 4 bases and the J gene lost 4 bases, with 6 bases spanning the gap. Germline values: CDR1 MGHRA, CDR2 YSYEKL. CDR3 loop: CASSPGADTQYF. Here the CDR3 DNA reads TGCGCCAGCAGCCCTGGGGCAGATACGCAGTATTTT.

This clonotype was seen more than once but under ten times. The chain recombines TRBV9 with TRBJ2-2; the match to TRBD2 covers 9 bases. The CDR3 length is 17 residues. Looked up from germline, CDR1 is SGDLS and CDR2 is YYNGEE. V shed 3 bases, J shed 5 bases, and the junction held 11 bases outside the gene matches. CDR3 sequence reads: CASSDHLSGRGTGELFF. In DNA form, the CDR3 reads TGTGCCAGCAGCGATCACCTTAGCGGGAGAGGAACCGGGGAGCTGTTTTTT.

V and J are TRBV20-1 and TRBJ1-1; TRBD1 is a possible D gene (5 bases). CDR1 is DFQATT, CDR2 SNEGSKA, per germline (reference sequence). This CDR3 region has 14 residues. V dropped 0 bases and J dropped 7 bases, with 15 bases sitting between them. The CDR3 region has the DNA TGCAGTGCTAGAGATGTCGACTCCGGGGGTGAAGCTTTCTTT. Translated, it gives CSARDVDSGGEAFF.

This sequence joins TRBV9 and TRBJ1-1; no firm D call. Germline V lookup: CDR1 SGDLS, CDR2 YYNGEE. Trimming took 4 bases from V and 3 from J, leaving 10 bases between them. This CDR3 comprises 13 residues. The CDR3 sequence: CASSPVTHTEAFF. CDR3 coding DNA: TGTGCCAGCAGCCCCGTTACGCACACTGAAGCTTTCTTT.

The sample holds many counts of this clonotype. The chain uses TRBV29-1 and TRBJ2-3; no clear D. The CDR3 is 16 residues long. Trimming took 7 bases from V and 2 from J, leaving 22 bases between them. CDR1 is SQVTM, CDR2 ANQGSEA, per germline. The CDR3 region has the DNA TGCAGCGCCGAAGAATGGTTCCCAAAAAACACAGATACGCAGTATTTT. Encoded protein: CSAEEWFPKNTDTQYF.

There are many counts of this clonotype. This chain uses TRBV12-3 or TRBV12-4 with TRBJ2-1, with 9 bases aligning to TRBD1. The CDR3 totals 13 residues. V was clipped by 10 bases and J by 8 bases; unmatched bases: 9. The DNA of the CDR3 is TGTGCCACCACGACAGGGGGAACGCATGAGCAGTTCTTC. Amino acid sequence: CATTTGGTHEQFF.

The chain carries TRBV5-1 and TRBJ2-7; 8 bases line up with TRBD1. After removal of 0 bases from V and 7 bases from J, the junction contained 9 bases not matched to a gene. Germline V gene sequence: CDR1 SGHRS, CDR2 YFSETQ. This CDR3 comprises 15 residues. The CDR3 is CASSLVWDRPGEQYF. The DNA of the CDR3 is TGCGCCAGCAGCTTGGTCTGGGACAGGCCGGGGGAGCAGTACTTC.

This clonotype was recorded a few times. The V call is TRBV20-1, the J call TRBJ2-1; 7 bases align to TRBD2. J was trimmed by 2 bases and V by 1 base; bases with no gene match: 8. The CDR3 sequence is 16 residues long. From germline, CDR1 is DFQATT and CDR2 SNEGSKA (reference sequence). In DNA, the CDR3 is TGCAGTGCTAGAGTCATCGAGGGAGGGACCTACAATGAGCAGTTCTTC. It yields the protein CSARVIEGGTYNEQFF.

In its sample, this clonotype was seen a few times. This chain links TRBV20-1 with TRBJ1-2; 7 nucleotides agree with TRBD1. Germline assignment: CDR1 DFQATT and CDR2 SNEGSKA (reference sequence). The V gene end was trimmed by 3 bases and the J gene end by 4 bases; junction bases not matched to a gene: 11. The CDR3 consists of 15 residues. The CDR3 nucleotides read TGCAGTGCTAGTTCGGTTGACAGGGTCTCCTATGGCTACACCTTC. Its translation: CSASSVDRVSYGYTF.

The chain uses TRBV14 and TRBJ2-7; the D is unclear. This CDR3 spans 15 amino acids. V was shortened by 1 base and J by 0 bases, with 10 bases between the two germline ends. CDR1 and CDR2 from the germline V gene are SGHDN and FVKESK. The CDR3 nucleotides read TGTGCCAGCAGCCAAGCTTACACCCTCTCCTACGAGCAGTACTTC. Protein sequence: CASSQAYTLSYEQYF.

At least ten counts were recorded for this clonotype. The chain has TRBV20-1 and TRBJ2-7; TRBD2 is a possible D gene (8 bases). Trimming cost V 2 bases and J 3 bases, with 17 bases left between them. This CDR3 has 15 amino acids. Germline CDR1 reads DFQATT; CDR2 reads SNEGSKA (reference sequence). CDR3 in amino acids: CSARLLSGDSYEQYF. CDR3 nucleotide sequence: TGCAGTGCTAGACTCCTTAGCGGGGACAGCTACGAGCAGTACTTC.

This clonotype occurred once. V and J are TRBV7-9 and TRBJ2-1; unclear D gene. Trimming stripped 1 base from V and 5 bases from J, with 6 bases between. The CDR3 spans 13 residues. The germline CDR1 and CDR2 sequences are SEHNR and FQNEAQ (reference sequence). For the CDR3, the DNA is TGTGCCAGCAGCTTAGACGAGGACAATGAGCAGTTCTTC. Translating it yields CASSLDEDNEQFF.

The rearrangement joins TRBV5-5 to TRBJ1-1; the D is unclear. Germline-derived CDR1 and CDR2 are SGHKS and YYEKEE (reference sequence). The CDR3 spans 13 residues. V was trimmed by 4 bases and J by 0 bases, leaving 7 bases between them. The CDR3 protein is CASSRDVNTEAFF. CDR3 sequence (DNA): TGTGCCAGCAGCCGGGATGTGAACACTGAAGCTTTCTTT.

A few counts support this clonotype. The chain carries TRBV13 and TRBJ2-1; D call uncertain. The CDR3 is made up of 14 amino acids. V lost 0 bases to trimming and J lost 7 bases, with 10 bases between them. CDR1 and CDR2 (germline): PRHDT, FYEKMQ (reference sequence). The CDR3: CASSLGQPGNEQFF. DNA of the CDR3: TGTGCCAGCAGCTTAGGACAGCCTGGGAATGAGCAGTTCTTC.